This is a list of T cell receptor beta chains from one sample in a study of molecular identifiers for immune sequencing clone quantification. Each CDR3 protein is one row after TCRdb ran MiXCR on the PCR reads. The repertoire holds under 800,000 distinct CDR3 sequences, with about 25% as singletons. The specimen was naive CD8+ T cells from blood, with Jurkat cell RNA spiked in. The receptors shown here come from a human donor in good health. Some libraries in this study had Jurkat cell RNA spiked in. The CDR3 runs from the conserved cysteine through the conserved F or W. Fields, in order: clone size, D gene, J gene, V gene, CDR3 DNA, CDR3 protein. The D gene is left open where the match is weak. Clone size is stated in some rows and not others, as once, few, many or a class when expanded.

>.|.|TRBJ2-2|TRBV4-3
TGCGCCAGCAGCCAGGCCGTTGTGCGTACGGACTACATTATTCCTGGGGAGCTGTTTTTT
CASSQAVVRTDYIIPGELFF
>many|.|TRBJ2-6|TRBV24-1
TGTGCCACCAGGACGTCTGGGGCCAACGTCCTGACTTTC
CATRTSGANVLTF
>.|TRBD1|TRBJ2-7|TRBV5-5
TGTGCCAGCAGCTGGACCGGGACAGGCTCCTACGAGCAGTACTTC
CASSWTGTGSYEQYF
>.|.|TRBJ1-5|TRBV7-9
TGTGACAGCAGCCCTTGGTATAATCAGCCCCAGCATTTT
CDSSPWYNQPQHF
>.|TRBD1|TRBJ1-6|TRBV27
TGTGCCAGCACCGAACTGGGACAGGGGGTAGGTTCACCCCTCCACTTT
CASTELGQGVGSPLHF
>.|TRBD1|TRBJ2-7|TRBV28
TGTGCCAGCAGATACAGACAGGGGGCTAGGTACGAGCAGTACTTC
CASRYRQGARYEQYF
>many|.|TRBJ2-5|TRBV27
TGTGCCAGCAGTTTATCCGGATCGGAGACCCAGTACTTC
CASSLSGSETQYF
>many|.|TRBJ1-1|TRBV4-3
TGCGCCAGCAGCCAAGACCTGCGACAGCTGTACACTGAAGCTTTCTTT
CASSQDLRQLYTEAFF
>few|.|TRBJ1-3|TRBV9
TGTGCCAGCCAGGCGGGGGGCGGGGATGGAAACACCATATATTTT
CASQAGGGDGNTIYF
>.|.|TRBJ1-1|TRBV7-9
TGTGCCAGCAGCTTAGCCCAGGATATAATGAACACTGAAGCTTTCTTT
CASSLAQDIMNTEAFF
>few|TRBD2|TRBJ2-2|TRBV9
TGTGCCAGCAGCGTATCTAGCGGGATAGGGGAGCTGTTTTTT
CASSVSSGIGELFF
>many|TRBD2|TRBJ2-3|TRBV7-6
TGTGCCAGCAGCAAAACAGCGGGGGGGCCAGATACGCAGTATTTT
CASSKTAGGPDTQYF
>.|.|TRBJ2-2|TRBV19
TGTGCCAGTAGTACGGGGAAGGGGGCCGGGGAGCTGTTTTTT
CASSTGKGAGELFF
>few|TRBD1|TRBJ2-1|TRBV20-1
TGCAGTGCTAGAGTTGGGACAGGGGTAAATGAGCAGTTCTTC
CSARVGTGVNEQFF
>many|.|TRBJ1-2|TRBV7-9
TGTGCCAGTGAAGTCGTCCCGGGCAACTATGGCTACACCTTC
CASEVVPGNYGYTF
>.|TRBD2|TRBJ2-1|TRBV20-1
TGCAGTGCGCCCGGACTAGCGGGGACAATTACCTACAATGAGCAGTTCTTC
CSAPGLAGTITYNEQFF
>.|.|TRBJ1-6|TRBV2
TGTGCCAGTCGGGACCAGGGGAATTATAATTCACCCCTCCACTTT
CASRDQGNYNSPLHF
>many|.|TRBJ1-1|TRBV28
TGTGCCAGCAGTTTTTCGTTTGAGCAAGCTTTCTTT
CASSFSFEQAFF
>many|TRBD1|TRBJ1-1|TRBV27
TGTGCCAGCAGAGGGGACAGGGGGCTCTGGACTGAAGCTTTCTTT
CASRGDRGLWTEAFF
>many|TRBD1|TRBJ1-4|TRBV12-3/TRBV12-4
TGTGCCAGCAGTACCAGGGGGCGCGGATCTAATGAAAAACTGTTTTTT
CASSTRGRGSNEKLFF
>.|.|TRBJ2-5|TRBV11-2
TGTGCCAGCAGCTTAGAGCCGACCCAGTACTTC
CASSLEPTQYF
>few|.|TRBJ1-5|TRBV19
TGTGCCAGTAGTATCGGGACATTCCTCCAGCCCCAGCATTTT
CASSIGTFLQPQHF
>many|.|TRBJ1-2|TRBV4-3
TGCGCCAGCAGCCAACAAAGATCATATGGCTACACCTTC
CASSQQRSYGYTF
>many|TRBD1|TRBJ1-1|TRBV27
TGTGCCAGCAGTTTTTCTCAGGGGGCGCGGGGCACTGAAGCTTTCTTT
CASSFSQGARGTEAFF
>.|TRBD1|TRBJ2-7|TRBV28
TGTGCCAGCAGCCCGACCCCGAGCGACAGGGACTACGAGCAGTACTTC
CASSPTPSDRDYEQYF
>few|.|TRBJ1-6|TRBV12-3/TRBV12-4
TGTGCCAGCAGTTTTGCGGGTGGTGAGAATTCACCCCTCCACTTT
CASSFAGGENSPLHF
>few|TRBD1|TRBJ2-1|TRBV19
TGTGCCAGTAGTCGTGAAAAGACAGGGCGAACCTACAATGAGCAGTTCTTC
CASSREKTGRTYNEQFF
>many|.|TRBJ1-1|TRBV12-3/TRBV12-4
TGTGCCAGCAGTCCCACATTACACACGGCTTTCTTT
CASSPTLHTAFF
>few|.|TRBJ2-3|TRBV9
TGTGCCAGCAGCCCCGCCGCCCCTATCACAGATACGCAGTATTTT
CASSPAAPITDTQYF
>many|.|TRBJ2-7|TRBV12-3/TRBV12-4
TGTGCCAGCTCTCCCGAGGGGCGGGAGCAGTACTTC
CASSPEGREQYF
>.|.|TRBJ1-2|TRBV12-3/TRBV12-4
TGTGCCAGCAGTTGGACAAGACTAAACTATGGCTACACCTTC
CASSWTRLNYGYTF
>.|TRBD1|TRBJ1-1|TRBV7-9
TGTGCCAGCAGCTTAGCGGGACAGACAAACACTGAAGCTTTCTTT
CASSLAGQTNTEAFF
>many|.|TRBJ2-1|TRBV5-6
TGTGCCAGCAGCTCCGGCCCGAGCTCCTACAATGAGCAGTTCTTC
CASSSGPSSYNEQFF
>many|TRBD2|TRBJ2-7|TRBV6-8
TGTGCCAGCAGTTACCTTCGACTAGCGGGAGACTACGAGCAGTACTTC
CASSYLRLAGDYEQYF
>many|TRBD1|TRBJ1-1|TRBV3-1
TGTGCCAGCAGCCAAGATCCGACAGGGTCTATGAACACTGAAGCTTTCTTT
CASSQDPTGSMNTEAFF
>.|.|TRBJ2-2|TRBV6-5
TGTGCCAGCAGTTACTTAGGGGGGCACACCGAGGAGCTGTTTTTT
CASSYLGGHTEELFF
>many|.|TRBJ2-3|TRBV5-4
TGTGCCAGCAGCTTGTTTTCCCTCCCGGCAGCTGGTGCAGATACGCAGTATTTT
CASSLFSLPAAGADTQYF
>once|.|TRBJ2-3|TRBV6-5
TGTGCCAGCAGTTACTCGCCTCTGGGGGATACGCGGTATTTT
CASSYSPLGDTRYF
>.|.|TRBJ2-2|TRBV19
TGTGCCAGTAGTATAGTAGTTAACACCGGGGAGCTGTTTTTT
CASSIVVNTGELFF
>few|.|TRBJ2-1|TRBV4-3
TGCGCCAGCAGCGGAGGGATTTACTCCTACAATGAGCAGTTCTTC
CASSGGIYSYNEQFF
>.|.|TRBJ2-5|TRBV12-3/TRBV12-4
TGTGCCGGCAGCGGATGGGAAGAGACCCAGTACTTC
CAGSGWEETQYF
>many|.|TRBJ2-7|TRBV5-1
TGCGCCAGCAGCTCTGGGAGGGACAGGAGTAACCATTACGAGCAGTACTTC
CASSSGRDRSNHYEQYF
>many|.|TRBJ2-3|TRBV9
TGTGCCAGCAGCGTAGGTAGTGGTCCTAGCACAGATACGCAGTATTTT
CASSVGSGPSTDTQYF
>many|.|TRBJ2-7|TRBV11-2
TGTGCCAGCAGCTTAGAGCTACAGCTCCCCATCTACGAGCAGTACTTC
CASSLELQLPIYEQYF
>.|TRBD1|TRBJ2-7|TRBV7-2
TGTGCCAGCAGCTTGGGACAGTTCTCCTACGCGCAGTACTTC
CASSLGQFSYAQYF
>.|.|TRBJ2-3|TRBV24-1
TGTGCCACCAGTGACCCTCACCACACAGATACGCAGTATTTT
CATSDPHHTDTQYF
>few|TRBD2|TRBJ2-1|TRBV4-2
TGTGCCAGCAGCCCTGTGAGCGGGAGCTACAATGAGCAGTTCTTC
CASSPVSGSYNEQFF
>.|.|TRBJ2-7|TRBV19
TGTGCCAGTAGTGGGGACGACTCCTACGAGCAGTACTTC
CASSGDDSYEQYF
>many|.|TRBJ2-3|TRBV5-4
TGTGCCAGCAGTTTATCAGGATTTGCAGATACGCAGTATTTT
CASSLSGFADTQYF
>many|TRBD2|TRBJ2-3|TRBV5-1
TGCGCCAGCAGCACCGGGACTAGCGGGGGCACAGATACGCAGTATTTT
CASSTGTSGGTDTQYF
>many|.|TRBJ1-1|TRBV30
TGTGCCTGGGGGAACCTGAACACTGAAGCTTTCTTT
CAWGNLNTEAFF
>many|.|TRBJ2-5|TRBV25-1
TGTGCCAGCAGTGAAGTAGTAGGAGGCGAGACCCAGTACTTC
CASSEVVGGETQYF
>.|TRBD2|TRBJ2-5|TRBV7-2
TGTGCCAGCAGCAAGACCCCAAGGCGGGAGGGCCCAGAGACCCAGTACTTC
CASSKTPRREGPETQYF
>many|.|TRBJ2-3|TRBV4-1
TGCGCCAGCAGCCAAGGGCAACGGACAGCAGATACGCAGTATTTT
CASSQGQRTADTQYF
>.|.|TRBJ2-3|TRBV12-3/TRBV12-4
TGTGCCGGGCAAGGCGGAGACACAGATACGCAGTATTTT
CAGQGGDTDTQYF
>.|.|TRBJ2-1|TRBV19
TGTGCCAGTAGTATAGGGACCAGGGCCTCCTACAATGAGCAGTTCTTC
CASSIGTRASYNEQFF
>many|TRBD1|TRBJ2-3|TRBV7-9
TGTGCCAGCAGCGGTACCCGGGACAGGGGCGTCCCAGGTACGCAGTATTTT
CASSGTRDRGVPGTQYF
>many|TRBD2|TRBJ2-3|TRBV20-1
TGCAGTGCTAGAGTAGAGCGGGAGGGTTCAGATACGCAGTATTTT
CSARVEREGSDTQYF
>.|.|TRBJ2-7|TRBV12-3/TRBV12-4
TGTGCCAGCAGTTTTTCAGGATCCTTCTACGAGCAGTACTTC
CASSFSGSFYEQYF
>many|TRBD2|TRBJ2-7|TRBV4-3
TGCGCCAGCAGCCAAGATGTTAGCGGGAGGCCTTCCTACGAGCAGTACTTC
CASSQDVSGRPSYEQYF